This is a list of T cell receptor beta chains from one sample in a study of shared clonotypes between healthy human individuals. Assay: immunoSEQ multiplex PCR; the TCRdb copy retains only in-frame clones and omits some. Counted here are roughly 120,000 clones, approximately 70% occurring once; the ten biggest clones make up roughly 24%. Sample: memory CD8+ T cells sorted from blood. Every receptor here comes from a woman in her 30s in good health. CDR3s include the opening cysteine and the closing phenylalanine or tryptophan. The order of the fields is D gene, V gene, J gene, clone size, CDR3 protein, CDR3 DNA. A D gene is named only where the DNA matches it firmly. Clone size appears in some rows only: once, few, many, or a class for an expanded clone.

D: -
V: TRBV6-1
J: TRBJ1-5
size: many
CDR3: CASSDQYSNQPQHF
DNA: TGTGCCAGCAGTGACCAGTATAGCAATCAGCCCCAGCATTTT

D: -
V: TRBV5-1
J: TRBJ2-7
size: -
CDR3: CASSLGDFSSYEQYF
DNA: TGCGCCAGCAGCTTGGGGGACTTCAGCTCCTACGAGCAGTACTTC

D: -
V: TRBV5-6
J: TRBJ2-7
size: once
CDR3: CASSALDKLDYEQYF
DNA: TGTGCCAGCAGCGCATTGGACAAACTTGACTACGAGCAGTACTTC

D: -
V: TRBV28
J: TRBJ2-7
size: -
CDR3: CASSSPAASSYEQYF
DNA: TGTGCCAGCAGTTCACCGGCCGCCTCTTCCTACGAGCAGTACTTC

D: -
V: TRBV2
J: TRBJ2-4
size: few
CDR3: CASTQAGNVAKNIQYF
DNA: TGTGCCAGCACCCAAGCAGGGAATGTAGCCAAAAACATTCAGTACTTC

D: -
V: TRBV5-1
J: TRBJ1-3
size: -
CDR3: CASSLVSGPSGNTIYF
DNA: TGCGCCAGCAGCTTGGTATCCGGGCCATCTGGAAACACCATATATTTT

D: -
V: TRBV19
J: TRBJ1-1
size: -
CDR3: CASRKNTEAFF
DNA: TGTGCCAGTAGAAAGAACACTGAAGCTTTCTTT

D: -
V: TRBV10-2
J: TRBJ1-2
size: -
CDR3: CASSGGGRTNYGYTF
DNA: TGCGCCAGCAGTGGGGGGGGACGAACAAACTATGGCTACACCTTC

D: -
V: TRBV11-2
J: TRBJ2-1
size: -
CDR3: CASSFTISYNEQFF
DNA: TGTGCCAGCAGCTTCACTATCTCCTACAATGAGCAGTTCTTC

D: TRBD2
V: TRBV6-4
J: TRBJ2-3
size: -
CDR3: CASSPGLAGGGDTQYF
DNA: TGTGCCAGCAGTCCCGGGCTAGCGGGAGGAGGAGATACGCAGTATTTT

D: -
V: TRBV6-1
J: TRBJ2-7
size: -
CDR3: CASSATPGRHETYEQYF
DNA: TGTGCCAGCAGTGCTACCCCCGGGCGGCACGAGACCTACGAGCAGTACTTC

D: -
V: TRBV7-2
J: TRBJ1-1
size: few
CDR3: CASSLWPLEGNTEAFF
DNA: TGTGCCAGCAGCTTATGGCCGCTCGAGGGAAACACTGAAGCTTTCTTT

D: -
V: TRBV5-4
J: TRBJ2-5
size: -
CDR3: CASTEAQGRKTQYF
DNA: TGTGCCAGCACCGAAGCACAGGGAAGGAAGACCCAGTACTTC

D: TRBD1
V: TRBV7-8
J: TRBJ2-5
size: -
CDR3: CASSPRTRQGYQETQYF
DNA: TGTGCCAGCAGCCCGCGAACGAGACAGGGTTACCAAGAGACCCAGTACTTC

D: -
V: TRBV27
J: TRBJ1-1
size: few
CDR3: CASSLSPWGTEAFF
DNA: TGTGCCAGCAGTTTATCCCCTTGGGGCACTGAAGCTTTCTTT

D: -
V: TRBV5-4
J: TRBJ2-1
size: -
CDR3: CASSLVPPKVTYNEQFF
DNA: TGTGCCAGCAGCTTGGTGCCTCCCAAGGTCACCTACAATGAGCAGTTCTTC

D: -
V: TRBV25-1
J: TRBJ2-3
size: -
CDR3: CASTPVVWNNNTDTQYF
DNA: TGTGCCAGCACCCCGGTGGTGTGGAATAATAACACAGATACGCAGTATTTT

D: -
V: TRBV6-4
J: TRBJ1-6
size: many
CDR3: CASSDSATEHSPLHF
DNA: TGTGCCAGCAGTGACTCGGCGACCGAGCATTCACCCCTCCACTTT

D: -
V: TRBV6-5
J: TRBJ1-3
size: -
CDR3: CASRSGNTIYF
DNA: TGTGCCAGCAGGTCTGGAAACACCATATATTTT

D: TRBD1
V: TRBV6-1
J: TRBJ1-4
size: few
CDR3: CASSEVGGTNEKLFF
DNA: TGTGCCAGCAGTGAAGTAGGGGGCACTAATGAAAAACTGTTTTTT

D: -
V: TRBV6-5
J: TRBJ1-2
size: many
CDR3: CASSLGTLSVYTF
DNA: TGTGCCAGCAGCCTCGGGACCCTAAGCGTCTACACCTTC

D: TRBD2
V: TRBV28
J: TRBJ2-1
size: -
CDR3: CASSYVEAGDYNEQFF
DNA: TGTGCCAGCAGCTACGTAGAGGCGGGGGATTACAATGAGCAGTTCTTC

D: TRBD2
V: TRBV28
J: TRBJ2-1
size: once
CDR3: CASVGLAGINEQFF
DNA: TGTGCCAGCGTAGGACTAGCGGGAATCAATGAGCAGTTCTTC

D: TRBD1
V: TRBV7-6
J: TRBJ1-1
size: -
CDR3: CASSPRGGQGSILNTEAFF
DNA: TGTGCCAGCAGCCCCCGGGGAGGACAGGGGTCTATCCTGAACACTGAAGCTTTCTTT

D: -
V: TRBV4-1
J: TRBJ2-7
size: -
CDR3: CASSQDPGSYEQYF
DNA: TGCGCCAGCAGCCAAGATCCTGGGTCCTACGAGCAGTACTTC